The clone carrying this T cell receptor (beta chain) was observed many times. Its matching antigen is unknown. The data were taken from a study of T cells in Graves' hyperthyroidism and ophthalmopathy. Thyroid ultrasound and orbital computed tomography, with clinical symptoms and serum thyroxine and TRAb, informed diagnoses. Researchers took RNA transcripts and amplified the TCR beta CDR3 regions from them. Initially, a first-round RT-PCR of the TCR CDR3 employed the HTBI primer set. From the multiplex PCR reads, TCRdb called clonotypes with MiXCR, one entry per CDR3 protein. The table shows around 350,000 distinct CDR3 sequences, with under 15% occurring only once. Study outcomes and limitations: Clonotypes that were expanded in thyroid above 0.001 mostly appeared in blood too. By a 13 V-J model, ophthalmopathy was set apart from stable hyperthyroidism. Median prediction lead before ophthalmopathy onset was 5 to 7.5 months with the model.

V dropped 4 bases and J dropped 4 bases, with 4 bases sitting between them. CDR1 is SQVTM and CDR2 is ANQGSEA in the germline V gene. The CDR3 extends over 10 amino acids. This TCR was recovered from a woman under 30 with Graves' hyperthyroidism. The sequencing input was blood. V usage is TRBV29-1 and J usage is TRBJ1-1, with D hard to call. For the CDR3, the DNA is TGCAGCGTTGTAGGCACTGAAGCTTTCTTT. Protein sequence: CSVVGTEAFF.